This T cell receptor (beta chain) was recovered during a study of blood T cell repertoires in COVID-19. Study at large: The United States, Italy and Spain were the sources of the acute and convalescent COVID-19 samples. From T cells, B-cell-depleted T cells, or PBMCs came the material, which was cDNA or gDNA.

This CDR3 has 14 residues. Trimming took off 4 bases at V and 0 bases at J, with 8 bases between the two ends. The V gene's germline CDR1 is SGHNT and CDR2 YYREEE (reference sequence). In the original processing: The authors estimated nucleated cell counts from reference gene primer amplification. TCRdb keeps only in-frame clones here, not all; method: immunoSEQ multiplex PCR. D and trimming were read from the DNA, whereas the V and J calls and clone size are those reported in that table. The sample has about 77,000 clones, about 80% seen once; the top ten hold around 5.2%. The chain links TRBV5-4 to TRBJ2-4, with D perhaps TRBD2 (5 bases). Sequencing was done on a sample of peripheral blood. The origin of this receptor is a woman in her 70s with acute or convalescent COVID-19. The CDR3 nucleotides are TGTGCCAGCAGCCCGGAGGTAGCCAAAAACATTCAGTACTTC. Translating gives CASSPEVAKNIQYF. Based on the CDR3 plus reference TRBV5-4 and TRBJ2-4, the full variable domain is ETGVTQSPTHLIKTRGQQVTLRCSSQSGHNTVSWYQQALGQGPQFIFQYYREEENGRGNFPPRFSGLQFPNYSSELNVNALELDDSALYLCASSPEVAKNIQYFGAGTRLSVL.